Detailed here is one T cell receptor (beta chain). Its antigen remains unidentified. These data originate in a study of CD8+CD57+ T cells in acquired aplastic anemia. Genomic DNA provided the template from which TCR beta VDJ and CDR3 profiles were obtained. TCRdb processed the reads anew with MiXCR; each CDR3 protein has one entry. The data show 200,000 or so distinct CDR3 sequences, 64% seen once. V lost 2 bases and J 3 bases, leaving 17 bases between the germline ends. There are 16 residues in the CDR3. The germline V gene has CDR1 LNHDA and CDR2 SQIVND (reference sequence). Points from the study as a whole: Patients and controls shared some 30 CD8+ CDR3 sequences, highly expressed in patients. Any difference that existed in CD8+ Simpson's diversity between patients and controls was not significant.

Sequencing was done on a sample of sorted CD4+, CD8+, or CD8+CD57+ T cells (not recorded which) from PBMCs. This chain joins TRBV19 and TRBJ2-7; the D gene could be TRBD1 or TRBD2 (5 bases each). This clonotype originated in a human donor with severe aplastic anemia or a healthy control (not recorded which). The CDR3 loop is CASSIIVGVTYYEQYF. The CDR3 DNA follows: TGTGCCAGTAGTATAATCGTGGGGGTTACTTACTACGAGCAGTACTTC.